This entry lists 15 T cell receptor beta chains sequenced from one sample in a study of response to subunit inactivated influenza vaccine. Using its own MiXCR run on the RT-PCR reads, TCRdb lists one record per CDR3 protein. The data show about 540,000 distinct CDR3 sequences, roughly a quarter seen once. The same specimen was also included in a second study, on T cells expressing NK-cell markers. This second study notes: The authors generated TCR beta cDNA through 5'RACE template switching with UMIs.

Sequenced material: CD4+ T cells sorted from PBMCs, taken approximately 12 days after vaccination. The source of these receptors is a man between 45 and 60 years old who received an inactivated influenza vaccine.

This chain connects TRBV20-1 to TRBJ2-5; maybe TRBD1 (6 bases). The length of the CDR3 is 12 residues. Trimming took 4 bases from V and 5 from J, leaving 11 bases between them. CDR1 is DFQATT, CDR2 SNEGSKA, per germline (reference sequence). CDR3 sequence (DNA): TGCAGTGCTAACCGGGACACTGAGACCCAGTACTTC. Its protein is CSANRDTETQYF.

The chain couples TRBV12-3 or TRBV12-4 to TRBJ1-5, with D possibly matching TRBD1 (5 bases). With 1 base removed from V and 7 bases from J, the gap between germline ends came to 11 bases. CDR3 length equals 14 residues. The CDR3 spells CASSLGGLDQPQHF. The CDR3 DNA reads TGTGCCAGCAGTTTAGGGGGACTGGACCAGCCCCAGCATTTT.

The chain uses TRBV12-3 or TRBV12-4 and TRBJ2-1; 11 bases match TRBD2. J gave up 15 bases and V 3 bases, and 10 bases lay outside the gene matches. The CDR3 covers 14 residues. The chain's CDR3 is CASSLIKTSGIMFF. The CDR3 DNA follows: TGTGCCAGCAGTTTGATTAAGACTAGCGGGATAATGTTCTTC.

This clonotype turned up a few times. V usage is TRBV11-2 and J usage is TRBJ1-4; 7 nucleotides agree with TRBD1. CDR1 SGHAT and CDR2 FQNNGV come from the germline V gene. The CDR3 covers 13 residues. Trimming took 5 bases from V and 8 from J; bases not matched to a gene: 5. Written as DNA, the CDR3 is TGTGCCAGCAGCGCGCAGGGGGGGGAAAAACTGTTTTTT. Translated, it gives CASSAQGGEKLFF. Using reference TRBV11-2 and TRBJ1-4 for the parts outside the CDR3, the full variable domain is EAGVAQSPRYKIIEKRQSVAFWCNPISGHATLYWYQQILGQGPKLLIQFQNNGVVDDSQLPKDRFSAERLKGVDSTLKIQPAKLEDSAVYLCASSAQGGEKLFFGSGTQLSVL.

This rearrangement joins TRBV7-2 to TRBJ2-1; 7 bases line up with TRBD1. This CDR3 contains 16 residues. Unmatched junction bases numbered 12, after V lost 6 bases and J lost 4 bases. Germline-derived CDR1 and CDR2 are SGHTA and FQGNSA. The CDR3 here is CASRLQGGRDYNEQFF. The DNA of the CDR3 is TGTGCCAGCAGGCTTCAAGGGGGCCGGGATTACAATGAGCAGTTCTTC.

In this sample, this clonotype turned up many times. The chain employs TRBV6-2 or TRBV6-3 and TRBJ2-7; TRBD1 might be the D (6 bases). This CDR3 has 14 amino acids. V shed 7 bases and J shed 3 bases, with 16 bases lying between them. Germline V gene data show CDR1 as MNHEY and CDR2 as SVGEGT. CDR3 sequence (DNA): TGTGCCAGCACTCGGGACACAGCGTTCTACGAGCAGTACTTC. It encodes CASTRDTAFYEQYF.

This clonotype was counted only a few times. The chain links TRBV7-2 to TRBJ2-3; 11 bases line up with TRBD2. The CDR3 totals 16 residues. V lost 5 bases, J lost 0 bases, and 4 bases stayed unmatched. Germline values: CDR1 SGHTA, CDR2 FQGNSA. CDR3 sequence reads: CASSKGTSGSTDTQYF. The DNA of the CDR3 is TGTGCCAGCAGCAAAGGGACTAGCGGAAGCACAGATACGCAGTATTTT. Based on the CDR3 plus reference TRBV7-2 and TRBJ2-3, the full variable domain is GAGVSQSPSNKVTEKGKDVELRCDPISGHTALYWYRQSLGQGLEFLIYFQGNSAPDKSGLPSDRFSAERTGGSVSTLTIQRTQQEDSAVYLCASSKGTSGSTDTQYFGPGTRLTVL.

The genes are TRBV12-3 or TRBV12-4 and TRBJ2-1; 10 positions agree with TRBD2. Trimming removed 3 bases from V and 5 bases from J; junction bases left unmatched: 1. The CDR3 runs 14 residues. CDR3 nucleotides: TGTGCCAGCAGTTTTGGACTAGCGGACAATGAGCAGTTCTTC. Amino acid sequence: CASSFGLADNEQFF.

The chain recombines TRBV7-6 with TRBJ2-1; TRBD2 matches at 7 bases. Trimming removed 6 bases from V and 9 bases from J; junction bases left unmatched: 17. The germline V gene encodes CDR1 SGHVS and CDR2 FNYEAQ. The CDR3 runs 16 residues. In nucleotides, the CDR3 is TGTGCCAGCAGTCGCACGGGGGGACCTTTTTCGGGTGAGCAGTTCTTC. Its protein is CASSRTGGPFSGEQFF.

Only a few counts were recorded for this clonotype. This chain links TRBV30 with TRBJ2-7, with 10 bases fitting TRBD1. J gave up 0 bases and V 5 bases, and 1 base lay outside the gene matches. Germline CDR1 reads GTSNPN; CDR2 reads SVGIG (reference sequence). CDR3 length: 13 amino acids. CDR3 nucleotides: TGTGCCTGGGGGACAGGGGTCTCCTACGAGCAGTACTTC. It specifies CAWGTGVSYEQYF.

The J gene is TRBJ1-1, the V gene TRBV12-3 or TRBV12-4; the D gene is possibly TRBD1 (5 bases). The CDR3 spans 13 residues. V was cut by 6 bases and J by 1 base, with 9 bases left in between. The CDR3 DNA follows: TGTGCCAGCAGGTCCGGACAGAACACTGAAGCTTTCTTT. This translates into CASRSGQNTEAFF.

This clonotype came up a few times. The chain combines TRBV3-1 with TRBJ2-1; D is uncertain. This CDR3 region has 12 residues. The germline CDR1 and CDR2 sequences are LGHDT and YNNKEL (reference sequence). The ends were cut back, 4 bases at V and 6 bases at J, with 7 bases in the middle. The CDR3: CASSPLPNEQFF. The CDR3 coding sequence is TGTGCCAGCAGCCCCCTCCCCAATGAGCAGTTCTTC.

This clonotype has just one count. This chain connects TRBV7-9 to TRBJ1-2; 9 bases fit TRBD1. With V trimmed by 1 base and J by 7 bases, 7 bases remained unmatched. CDR1 is SEHNR, CDR2 FQNEAQ, per germline (reference sequence). The CDR3 consists of 15 residues. CDR3 sequence (DNA): TGTGCCAGCAGCTTAGGAGGTTTGGGACAGGGTGGCTACACCTTC. This sequence encodes CASSLGGLGQGGYTF.

Only a few counts were recorded for this clonotype. The chain carries TRBV7-3 and TRBJ2-1; 7 nucleotides align to TRBD2. The V gene's germline CDR1 is SGHTA and CDR2 FQGTGA. This CDR3 is built from 18 residues. The V and J ends lost 1 base and 8 bases, in that order; junction bases with no gene match: 17. The CDR3 reads CASSLRPPAGTTYDEQFF. The CDR3 DNA sequence: TGTGCCAGCAGCTTAAGGCCCCCGGCAGGGACTACATACGATGAGCAGTTCTTC.

J is TRBJ1-4 and V is TRBV28, with D perhaps matching TRBD1 (5 bases). Trimming removed 8 bases from V and 5 bases from J, with 18 bases in between. The CDR3 is 15 residues long. Germline CDR1 and CDR2: MDHEN and SYDVKM. In DNA form, the CDR3 reads TGTGCCAGCTTCACCCCCGGGACGGGAAATGAAAAACTGTTTTTT. This translates into CASFTPGTGNEKLFF.